The 11 T cell receptor beta chains reported below all come from one sample, sequenced in a study of blood T cell repertoires in COVID-19. The repertoire was sequenced with immunoSEQ multiplex PCR; TCRdb's copy has only in-frame clones and lacks some. The table includes almost 55,000 clones, about nine tenths detected once. Sequenced: peripheral blood. The origin of the receptors is a man between 45 and 60 years old with active COVID-19.

The chain combines TRBV7-9 with TRBJ1-1; D gene unclear. This CDR3 spans 13 amino acids. Germline V gene lookup returns CDR1 SEHNR and CDR2 FQNEAQ (reference sequence). V was cut by 1 base and J by 3 bases, with 6 bases left in between. Here the CDR3 reads CASSLDRHTEAFF. For the CDR3, the DNA is TGTGCCAGCAGCTTAGACAGACACACTGAAGCTTTCTTT.

This chain connects TRBV5-1 to TRBJ2-3, with 9 bases aligning to TRBD2. Germline lookup yields CDR1 SGHRS and CDR2 YFSETQ. This CDR3 has 14 residues. Unmatched junction bases numbered 10, after V lost 9 bases and J lost 5 bases. The chain's CDR3 is CATTLAGAGDTQYF. For the CDR3, the DNA is TGCGCCACCACCTTAGCGGGGGCGGGAGATACGCAGTATTTT.

This chain's CDR3 is CASSSPLSTAYEQYF. Here the CDR3 DNA reads TGTGCCAGCAGCTCGCCCCTTTCGACAGCGTACGAGCAGTACTTC. The chain combines TRBV5-6 with TRBJ2-7; TRBD1 might be the D (5 bases). Germline V gene data show CDR1 as SGHDT and CDR2 as YYEEEE. This CDR3 has 15 residues. The ends were cut back, 3 bases at V and 4 bases at J, with 17 bases in the middle.

The chain is built from TRBV13 and TRBJ2-1; 12 bases are a match to TRBD2. V lost 4 bases and J lost 8; bases outside the gene matches: 6. Germline-derived CDR1 and CDR2 are PRHDT and FYEKMQ (reference sequence). This CDR3 has 15 residues. The DNA for the CDR3 is TGTGCCAGCAGCTCTCGACTAGCGGGAGAGCATGAGCAGTTCTTC. This sequence encodes CASSSRLAGEHEQFF.

V gene TRBV5-5 combines with J gene TRBJ2-2; 10 bases map to TRBD1. Trimming cost V 4 bases and J 6 bases; bases outside gene matches: 12. CDR1 is SGHKS, CDR2 YYEKEE, per germline (reference sequence). This CDR3 is 17 amino acids long. The DNA of the CDR3 is TGTGCCAGCAGCAAAACGGGACAGGGGATTAATGCCGGGGAGCTGTTTTTT. Its protein product is CASSKTGQGINAGELFF.

The chain is built from TRBV11-2 and TRBJ2-3; D unresolved. V lost 2 bases and J lost 5, with 2 bases in between. Germline assignment: CDR1 SGHAT and CDR2 FQNNGV. CDR3 length: 11 residues. In DNA form, the CDR3 reads TGTGCCAGCAGCTTACTAGATACGCAGTATTTT. The encoded protein is CASSLLDTQYF.

V gene TRBV4-3 combines with J gene TRBJ2-3; D remains unclear. This CDR3 has 14 residues. Trimming shortened V by 1 base and J by 7 bases, and 12 bases separated the two germline ends. Germline lookup yields CDR1 LGHNA and CDR2 YSLEER. CDR3 amino acids: CASSQAGSPNTQYF. Here the CDR3 DNA reads TGCGCCAGCAGCCAAGCCGGGTCCCCTAATACGCAGTATTTT.

CDR3 sequence reads: CASSIYPSGGGEQFF. The CDR3 bases are TGTGCCAGTAGTATCTACCCTAGCGGGGGTGGGGAGCAGTTCTTC. The chain is built from TRBV19 and TRBJ2-1; 10 bases fit TRBD2. Germline V gives CDR1 LNHDA, CDR2 SQIVND (reference sequence). The V and J ends lost 3 bases and 10 bases, in that order; junction bases with no gene match: 9. This CDR3 region has 15 residues.

The rearrangement links TRBV7-8 to TRBJ1-4, with D unclear. The CDR3 covers 15 residues. Germline V CDR1 and CDR2: SGHVS, FQNEAQ. V was clipped by 1 base and J by 0 bases, with 6 bases between them. In DNA, the CDR3 is TGTGCCAGCAGCTTAGTAGCAGCAACTAATGAAAAACTGTTTTTT. Its translation: CASSLVAATNEKLFF.

This clone has a single count. This sequence joins TRBV28 and TRBJ1-2; D uncertain. The V and J ends lost 8 bases and 4 bases respectively, with 14 bases between them. This CDR3 is 13 amino acids long. In germline, CDR1 is MDHEN, CDR2 SYDVKM. CDR3 bases: TGTGCCAGCGTGACCGCGGGCTTCTATGGCTACACCTTC. This sequence encodes CASVTAGFYGYTF.

This clone counts as medium-sized. V is TRBV28 and J is TRBJ2-5; D might be TRBD2 (5 bases). Germline CDR1 MDHEN, CDR2 SYDVKM. This CDR3 comprises 16 residues. The V gene lost 3 bases and the J gene lost 2 bases, with 16 bases spanning the gap. CDR3 region: CASSFGLLASQETQYF. CDR3 coding DNA: TGTGCCAGCAGTTTTGGGCTTCTAGCCTCACAAGAGACCCAGTACTTC.